This TCR beta chain was documented in a study of PD-1 blockade in classical Hodgkin lymphoma. Study results and limitations: Relapsed/refractory patients reportedly had lower baseline diversity than newly diagnosed patients.

Sample time point: newly diagnosed, previously untreated cHL patient sample. Newly diagnosed, untreated classical Hodgkin lymphoma PBMCs provided comparison. The assay was immunoSEQ multiplex PCR, and TCRdb's table has in-frame clones only and misses some. The sample lists some 70,000 clones, over 90% occurring once. Of note for this clone: Its antigen is unknown.

Germline V CDR1 and CDR2: MDHEN, SYDVKM. The germline V and J ends were trimmed by 6 bases and 0 bases, with 18 bases remaining between them. This CDR3 has 17 residues. The chain recombines TRBV28 with TRBJ2-1, with D perhaps TRBD1 (7 bases). Sequenced material: peripheral blood mononuclear cells (PBMCs). This TCR derives from a human donor with classical Hodgkin lymphoma. CDR3 loop: CASSPWGAGGSYNEQFF. The CDR3 coding sequence is TGTGCCAGCAGCCCTTGGGGGGCAGGGGGCTCCTACAATGAGCAGTTCTTC.